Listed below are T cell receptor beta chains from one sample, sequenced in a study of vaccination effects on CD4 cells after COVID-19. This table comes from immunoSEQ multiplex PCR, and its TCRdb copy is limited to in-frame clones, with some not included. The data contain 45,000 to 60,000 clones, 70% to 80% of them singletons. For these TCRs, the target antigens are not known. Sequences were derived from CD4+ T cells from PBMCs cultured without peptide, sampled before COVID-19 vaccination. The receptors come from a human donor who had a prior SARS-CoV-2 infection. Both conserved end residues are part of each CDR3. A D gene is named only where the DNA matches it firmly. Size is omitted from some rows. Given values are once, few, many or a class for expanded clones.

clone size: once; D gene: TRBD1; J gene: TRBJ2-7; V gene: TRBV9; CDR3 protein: CASSVGQGDYEQYF; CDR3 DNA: TGTGCCAGCAGCGTAGGACAGGGGGACTACGAGCAGTACTTC
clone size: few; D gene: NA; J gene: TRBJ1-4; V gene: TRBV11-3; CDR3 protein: CASSLVTGSLNEKLFF; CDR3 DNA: TGTGCCAGCAGCTTAGTGACCGGGTCCCTAAATGAAAAACTGTTTTTT
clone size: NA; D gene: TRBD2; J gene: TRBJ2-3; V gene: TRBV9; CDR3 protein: CASSVGGGSRNGFADTQYF; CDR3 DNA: TGTGCCAGCAGCGTAGGGGGGGGTTCTAGGAATGGTTTTGCAGATACGCAGTATTTT
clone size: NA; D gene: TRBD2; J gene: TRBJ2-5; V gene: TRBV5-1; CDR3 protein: CASSLVAGFQETQYF; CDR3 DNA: TGCGCCAGCAGCTTGGTAGCGGGGTTTCAAGAGACCCAGTACTTC
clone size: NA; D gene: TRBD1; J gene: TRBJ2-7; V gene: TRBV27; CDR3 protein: CASSYRDRARRLYF; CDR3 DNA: TGTGCCAGCAGTTACCGGGACAGGGCCCGCAGGTTGTACTTC
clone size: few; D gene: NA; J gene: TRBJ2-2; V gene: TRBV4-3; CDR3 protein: CASSQVLSNTGELFF; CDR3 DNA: TGCGCCAGCAGCCAAGTTTTATCGAACACCGGGGAGCTGTTTTTT
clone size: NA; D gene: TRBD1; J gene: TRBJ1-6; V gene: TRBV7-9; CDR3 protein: CASSLGAAGTGDSPLHF; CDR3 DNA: TGTGCCAGCAGCTTAGGCGCAGCCGGGACAGGGGATTCACCCCTCCACTTT
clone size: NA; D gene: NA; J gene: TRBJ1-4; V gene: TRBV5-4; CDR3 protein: CASSQKSDEKLFF; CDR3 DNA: TGTGCCAGCAGCCAGAAATCGGACGAAAAACTGTTTTTT
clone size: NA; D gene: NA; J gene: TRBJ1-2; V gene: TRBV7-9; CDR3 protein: CASSFGSGGLDYGYTF; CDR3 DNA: TGTGCCAGCAGCTTTGGTTCCGGGGGGCTTGACTATGGCTACACCTTC
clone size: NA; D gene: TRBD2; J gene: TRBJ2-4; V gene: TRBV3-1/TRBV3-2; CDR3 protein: CASSIGTSGERGVPHF; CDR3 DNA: TGTGCCAGCAGCATCGGGACTAGCGGTGAGAGAGGGGTGCCGCACTTC
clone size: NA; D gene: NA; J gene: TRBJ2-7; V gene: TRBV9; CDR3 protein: CASSVGGSISYEQYF; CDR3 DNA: TGTGCCAGCAGCGTAGGGGGGAGCATATCCTACGAGCAGTACTTC
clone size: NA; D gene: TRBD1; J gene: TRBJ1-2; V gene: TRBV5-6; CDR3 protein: CASSPGDRGLSDYGYTF; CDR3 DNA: TGTGCCAGCAGCCCCGGGGACAGGGGATTATCGGACTATGGCTACACCTTC
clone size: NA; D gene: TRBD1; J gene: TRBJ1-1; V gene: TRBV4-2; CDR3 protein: CASSQAGRGAEAFF; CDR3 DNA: TGTGCCAGCAGCCAAGCAGGCAGGGGGGCTGAAGCTTTCTTT
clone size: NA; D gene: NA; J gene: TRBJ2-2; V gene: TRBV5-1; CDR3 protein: CASTVQNTGELFF; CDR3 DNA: TGCGCCAGCACCGTACAGAACACCGGGGAGCTGTTTTTT
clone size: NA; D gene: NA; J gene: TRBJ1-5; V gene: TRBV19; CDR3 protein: CASSIDRGGYGNQPQHF; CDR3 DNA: TGTGCCAGTAGTATAGATAGGGGGGGCTACGGCAATCAGCCCCAGCATTTT
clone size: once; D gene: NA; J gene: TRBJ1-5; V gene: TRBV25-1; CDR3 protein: CARPPTGGGNQPQHF; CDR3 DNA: TGTGCCCGCCCACCCACGGGAGGAGGAAATCAGCCCCAGCATTTT
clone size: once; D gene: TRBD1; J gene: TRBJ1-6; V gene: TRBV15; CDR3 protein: CATSRGQGSPLHF; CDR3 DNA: TGTGCCACCAGCAGAGGACAGGGTTCACCCCTCCACTTT
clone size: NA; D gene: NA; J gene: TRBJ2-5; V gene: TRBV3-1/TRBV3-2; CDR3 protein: CASSRQPQETQYF; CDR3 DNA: TGTGCCAGCAGCCGACAGCCTCAAGAGACCCAGTACTTC
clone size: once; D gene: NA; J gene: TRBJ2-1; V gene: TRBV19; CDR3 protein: CASSIEFDNEQFF; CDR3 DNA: TGTGCCAGTAGTATCGAGTTTGATAATGAGCAGTTCTTC
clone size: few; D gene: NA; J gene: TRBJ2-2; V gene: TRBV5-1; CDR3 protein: CASGRAMTNTGELFF; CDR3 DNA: TGCGCCAGCGGCAGGGCGATGACGAACACCGGGGAGCTGTTTTTT
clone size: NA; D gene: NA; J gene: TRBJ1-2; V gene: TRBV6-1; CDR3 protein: CASSTDGYTF; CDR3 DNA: TGTGCCAGTTCGACCGATGGCTACACCTTC
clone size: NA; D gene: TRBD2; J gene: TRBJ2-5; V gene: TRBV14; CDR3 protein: CASLGLAGGETQYF; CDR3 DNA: TGTGCCAGCCTGGGACTAGCGGGTGGAGAGACCCAGTACTTC
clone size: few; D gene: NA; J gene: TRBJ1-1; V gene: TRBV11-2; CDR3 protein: CASSSDTHTEAFF; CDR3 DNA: TGTGCCAGCAGCTCGGACACACACACTGAAGCTTTCTTT
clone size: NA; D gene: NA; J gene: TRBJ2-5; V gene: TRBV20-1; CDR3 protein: CSASSWEREETQYF; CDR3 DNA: TGCAGTGCTAGTTCGTGGGAACGGGAGGAGACCCAGTACTTC
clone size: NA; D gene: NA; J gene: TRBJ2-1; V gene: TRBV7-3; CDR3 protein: CASSFRKTSSYNEQFF; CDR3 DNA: TGTGCCAGCAGCTTTCGGAAAACCAGCTCCTACAATGAGCAGTTCTTC
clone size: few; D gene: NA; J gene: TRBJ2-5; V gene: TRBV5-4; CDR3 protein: CASSLNARGLQETQYF; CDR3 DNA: TGTGCCAGCAGCTTGAATGCCCGGGGTTTGCAAGAGACCCAGTACTTC
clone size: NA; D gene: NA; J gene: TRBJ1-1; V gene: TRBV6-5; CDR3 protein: CASREGYGTEAFF; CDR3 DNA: TGTGCCAGCAGAGAGGGGTATGGCACTGAAGCTTTCTTT
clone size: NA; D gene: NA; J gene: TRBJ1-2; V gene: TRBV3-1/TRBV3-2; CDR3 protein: CASSQSGINYGYTF; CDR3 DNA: TGTGCCAGCAGCCAATCGGGTATTAACTATGGCTACACCTTC
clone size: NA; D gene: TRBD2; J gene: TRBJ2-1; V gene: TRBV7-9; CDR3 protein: CASSGGGNEQFF; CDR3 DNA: TGTGCCAGCAGCGGCGGGGGTAATGAGCAGTTCTTC
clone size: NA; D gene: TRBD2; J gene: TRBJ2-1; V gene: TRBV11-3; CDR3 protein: CASSKGRADEQFF; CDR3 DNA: TGTGCCAGCAGTAAAGGGAGGGCCGATGAGCAGTTCTTC
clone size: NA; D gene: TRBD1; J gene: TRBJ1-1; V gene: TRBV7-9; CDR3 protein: CASSWTGGTEAFF; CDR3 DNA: TGTGCCAGCAGCTGGACAGGGGGAACTGAAGCTTTCTTT